The clone carrying this T cell receptor (beta chain) showed up just a few times. The data derive from a study of OX40 agonist ivuxolimab in advanced cancers. The protocol was immunoSEQ multiplex PCR, while the TCRdb copy is restricted to in-frame clones and leaves out a portion. The data show about 54,000 clones, less than 95% seen once. CDR3 length: 14 residues. Trimming left V 3 bases short and J 2 bases short, with 11 bases between. The germline gives CDR1 MNHEY, CDR2 SMNVEV (reference sequence). The V and J genes are TRBV27 and TRBJ2-7; D might be TRBD1 (6 bases). The TCR originated in an adult with an advanced solid tumor such as melanoma, head and neck, liver or kidney cancer. The sequencing here drew on CD4+ or CD8+ T cells sorted from blood, taken in a trial of the OX40 agonist ivuxolimab. The CDR3 reads CASSFLDSPYEQYF. CDR3 in DNA: TGTGCCAGCAGTTTTTTGGACAGCCCCTACGAGCAGTACTTC.